Listed here are 4 T cell receptor beta chains from one sample, sequenced in a study of T-cell memory formation after mild COVID-19. One entry per CDR3 protein, called by TCRdb with MiXCR from the 5' RACE reads. The data show about 360,000 distinct CDR3 sequences, 13% to 15% seen once. Source material: PBMCs or a T cell subset sorted from them (not recorded which). The receptor set was obtained from a man between 18 and 35 years old who had mild COVID-19 (a few samples of this study predate the infection). Cell type and time point are not known.

The chain is built from TRBV15 and TRBJ1-2; no definite D call. With 1 base removed from V and 5 bases from J, the gap between germline ends came to 14 bases. CDR3 length equals 15 residues. In germline, CDR1 is LNHNV, CDR2 YYDKDF (reference sequence). DNA of the CDR3: TGTGCCACCAGCAGAGCCAGCGGGGTCCTATATGGCTACACCTTC. It codes for CATSRASGVLYGYTF.

The sample holds a few counts of this clonotype. The chain has TRBV21-1 and TRBJ2-7; no check of the table's D call, TRBD1, against the DNA was made. TRBV21-1 is reported as a pseudogene. The CDR3 is made up of 15 amino acids. The CDR3 spells CASREGGTGPYEQYF. The DNA for the CDR3 is TGTGCCAGCAGGGAAGGGGGGACAGGCCCGTACGAGCAGTACTTC.

A few counts support this clonotype. V usage is TRBV10-3 and J usage is TRBJ2-3; 7 bases align to TRBD1. The ends lost 3 bases at V and 4 bases at J; junction bases unmatched: 16. The CDR3 has 18 residues. CDR1 is ENHRY, CDR2 SYGVKD, per germline. CDR3 coding DNA: TGTGCCATCAGTGACAGAAGGGACAGCTTCCGGTCCCCAGATACGCAGTATTTT. Amino acid sequence: CAISDRRDSFRSPDTQYF.

This rearrangement joins TRBV12-3 or TRBV12-4 to TRBJ2-1; the match to TRBD2 covers 7 bases. There are 16 residues in the CDR3. The trim removed 4 bases at V and 0 bases at J, leaving 6 bases unmatched. CDR3 nucleotide sequence: TGTGCCAGCAGTTCCCTGGGACTAAGCTCCTACAATGAGCAGTTCTTC. Its protein is CASSSLGLSSYNEQFF.